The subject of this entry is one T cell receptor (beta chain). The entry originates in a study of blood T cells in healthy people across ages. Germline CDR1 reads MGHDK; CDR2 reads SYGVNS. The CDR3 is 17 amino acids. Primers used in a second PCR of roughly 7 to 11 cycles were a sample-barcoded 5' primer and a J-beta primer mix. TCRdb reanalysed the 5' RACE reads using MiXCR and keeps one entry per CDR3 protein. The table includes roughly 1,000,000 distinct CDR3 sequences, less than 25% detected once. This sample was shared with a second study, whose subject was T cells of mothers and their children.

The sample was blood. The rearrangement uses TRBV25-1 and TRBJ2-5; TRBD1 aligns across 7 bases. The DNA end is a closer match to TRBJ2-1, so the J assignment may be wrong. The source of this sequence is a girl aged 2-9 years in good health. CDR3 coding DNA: TGTGCCAGCAGTGAATTCTTCCAGGGGGATGAGGGAAATGAGCAGTTCTTC. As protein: CASSEFFQGDEGNEQFF.